These T cell receptor beta chains were read from a single sample in a study of cytomegalovirus exposure and HLA in healthy donors. TCRdb's copy holds only in-frame clones and misses some; the assay was immunoSEQ multiplex PCR. The profile shows about 120,000 clones, 83% of them singletons. Sequences were obtained from PBMCs. These receptors originate from a woman in her thirties or forties in good health and CMV-seropositive. Both conserved end residues are part of each CDR3. Each record gives: clone size, V gene, D gene, J gene, CDR3 protein, CDR3 DNA. A D gene is named only where the DNA matches it firmly. Rows give clone size only sometimes, using once, few, many, or a class for an expanded clone.

abundance: .; v_gene: TRBV6-4; d_gene: TRBD2; j_gene: TRBJ2-1; CDR3aa: CASSDSAGGRNEQFF; CDR3nt: TGTGCCAGCAGTGACTCGGCGGGAGGTAGGAATGAGCAGTTCTTC
abundance: .; v_gene: TRBV7-9; d_gene: .; j_gene: TRBJ2-3; CDR3aa: CSSSFEGSGDTQYF; CDR3nt: TGTTCCAGCAGCTTCGAAGGGAGTGGGGATACGCAGTATTTT
abundance: .; v_gene: TRBV11-2; d_gene: TRBD1; j_gene: TRBJ1-4; CDR3aa: CASSLTGRGEKLFF; CDR3nt: TGTGCCAGCAGCCTGACAGGGCGGGGTGAAAAACTGTTTTTT
abundance: .; v_gene: TRBV7-9; d_gene: TRBD2; j_gene: TRBJ2-6; CDR3aa: CASSHGGAGANVLTF; CDR3nt: TGTGCCAGCAGCCACGGGGGGGCTGGGGCCAACGTCCTGACTTTC
abundance: .; v_gene: TRBV5-1; d_gene: TRBD1; j_gene: TRBJ2-7; CDR3aa: CASSSTGAYEQYF; CDR3nt: TGCGCCAGCAGCTCAACAGGGGCCTACGAGCAGTACTTC
abundance: .; v_gene: TRBV7-7; d_gene: TRBD1; j_gene: TRBJ2-1; CDR3aa: CASSLGQGASNEQFF; CDR3nt: TGTGCTAGCAGCTTAGGACAGGGGGCGAGCAATGAGCAGTTCTTC
abundance: .; v_gene: TRBV5-4; d_gene: TRBD1; j_gene: TRBJ2-5; CDR3aa: CASSSEWTGIDRETQYF; CDR3nt: TGTGCCAGCAGCTCCGAATGGACAGGGATTGATAGGGAGACCCAGTACTTC
abundance: once; v_gene: TRBV6-1; d_gene: TRBD2; j_gene: TRBJ2-3; CDR3aa: CASSVWGLEGTDTQYF; CDR3nt: TGTGCCAGCAGTGTTTGGGGACTAGAAGGCACAGATACGCAGTATTTT
abundance: .; v_gene: TRBV5-1; d_gene: .; j_gene: TRBJ1-1; CDR3aa: CASSLDRSNTEAFF; CDR3nt: TGCGCCAGCAGCTTGGACAGATCGAACACTGAAGCTTTCTTT
abundance: .; v_gene: TRBV5-1; d_gene: .; j_gene: TRBJ2-1; CDR3aa: CASSLVAPSGNEQFF; CDR3nt: TGCGCCAGCAGCTTGGTAGCGCCCTCGGGCAATGAGCAGTTCTTC
abundance: few; v_gene: TRBV28; d_gene: TRBD2; j_gene: TRBJ2-2; CDR3aa: CAGRGSNTGELFF; CDR3nt: TGTGCCGGGCGGGGGAGCAACACCGGGGAGCTGTTTTTT
abundance: .; v_gene: TRBV2; d_gene: .; j_gene: TRBJ2-1; CDR3aa: CASNEVGGIEQFF; CDR3nt: TGTGCCAGCAACGAGGTCGGCGGGATTGAGCAGTTCTTC
abundance: .; v_gene: TRBV7-3; d_gene: .; j_gene: TRBJ1-1; CDR3aa: CASSLNVGHQNTEAFF; CDR3nt: TGTGCCAGCAGCTTAAATGTGGGACACCAGAACACTGAAGCTTTCTTT
abundance: few; v_gene: TRBV6-6; d_gene: .; j_gene: TRBJ1-2; CDR3aa: CASSSPERDGYTF; CDR3nt: TGTGCCAGCAGTTCCCCCGAGCGGGATGGCTACACCTTC
abundance: .; v_gene: TRBV20-1; d_gene: .; j_gene: TRBJ1-1; CDR3aa: CSASRDTEAFF; CDR3nt: TGCAGTGCTAGTAGAGACACTGAAGCTTTCTTT
abundance: .; v_gene: TRBV30; d_gene: .; j_gene: TRBJ2-1; CDR3aa: CAWSVQDYPYNEQFF; CDR3nt: TGTGCCTGGAGTGTACAGGACTACCCTTACAATGAGCAGTTCTTC
abundance: few; v_gene: TRBV11-1; d_gene: TRBD2; j_gene: TRBJ2-1; CDR3aa: CASSLGLAGVKSEQFF; CDR3nt: TGTGCCAGCAGCTTAGGGCTAGCGGGAGTGAAGAGTGAGCAGTTCTTC
abundance: .; v_gene: TRBV5-6; d_gene: .; j_gene: TRBJ1-3; CDR3aa: CASSGGGSGNTIYF; CDR3nt: TGTGCCAGCAGCGGGGGAGGATCAGGAAACACCATATATTTT
abundance: .; v_gene: TRBV6-1; d_gene: .; j_gene: TRBJ2-7; CDR3aa: CASSEAGANYEQYF; CDR3nt: TGTGCCAGCAGTGAGGCAGGGGCCAACTACGAGCAGTACTTC
abundance: few; v_gene: TRBV25-1; d_gene: TRBD1; j_gene: TRBJ1-6; CDR3aa: CASSESGTGISPLHF; CDR3nt: TGTGCCAGCAGTGAATCCGGGACAGGGATTTCACCCCTCCACTTT
abundance: .; v_gene: TRBV15; d_gene: .; j_gene: TRBJ1-3; CDR3aa: CATSRDLSIADSGNTIYF; CDR3nt: TGTGCCACCAGCAGAGATTTGAGTATAGCAGACTCTGGAAACACCATATATTTT
abundance: .; v_gene: TRBV5-8; d_gene: TRBD1; j_gene: TRBJ2-2; CDR3aa: CASSLFTGGPAGTGELFF; CDR3nt: TGTGCCAGCAGCTTGTTTACAGGGGGCCCCGCAGGAACCGGGGAGCTGTTTTTT
abundance: .; v_gene: TRBV27; d_gene: .; j_gene: TRBJ1-5; CDR3aa: CASSFGGGGVPQHF; CDR3nt: TGTGCCAGCAGTTTCGGTGGCGGCGGAGTGCCCCAGCATTTT
abundance: .; v_gene: TRBV27; d_gene: TRBD2; j_gene: TRBJ2-1; CDR3aa: CASSLVLAGGNEQFF; CDR3nt: TGTGCCAGCAGTTTGGTGCTAGCGGGAGGTAATGAGCAGTTCTTC
abundance: .; v_gene: TRBV9; d_gene: TRBD2; j_gene: TRBJ2-7; CDR3aa: CASSEGLAGGPQSYEQYF; CDR3nt: TGTGCCAGCAGCGAGGGACTAGCGGGAGGGCCGCAGTCCTACGAGCAGTACTTC
abundance: .; v_gene: TRBV7-8; d_gene: .; j_gene: TRBJ2-5; CDR3aa: CASSLGAETQYF; CDR3nt: TGTGCCAGCAGCTTAGGGGCGGAGACCCAGTACTTC
abundance: .; v_gene: TRBV21-1; d_gene: .; j_gene: TRBJ2-1; CDR3aa: CAHAQREFNNEQFF; CDR3nt: TGTGCACACGCGCAGCGGGAGTTCAACAATGAGCAGTTCTTC
abundance: .; v_gene: TRBV4-2; d_gene: .; j_gene: TRBJ1-4; CDR3aa: CASSQEPTRATNEKLFF; CDR3nt: TGTGCCAGCAGCCAAGAACCGACCAGGGCAACTAATGAAAAACTGTTTTTT
abundance: .; v_gene: TRBV6-4; d_gene: .; j_gene: TRBJ2-6; CDR3aa: CASSQSGAGANVLTF; CDR3nt: TGTGCCAGCAGTCAGTCGGGGGCTGGGGCCAACGTCCTGACTTTC
abundance: .; v_gene: TRBV6-6; d_gene: TRBD1; j_gene: TRBJ2-7; CDR3aa: CASRKTGSYEQYF; CDR3nt: TGTGCCAGCAGGAAGACAGGGTCCTACGAGCAGTACTTC
abundance: once; v_gene: TRBV6-1; d_gene: TRBD2; j_gene: TRBJ2-2; CDR3aa: CASSEIGGSSTGELFF; CDR3nt: TGTGCCAGCAGTGAAATAGGCGGGAGTAGCACCGGGGAGCTGTTTTTT